Following are 14 T cell receptor beta chains from one sample sequenced in a study of blood T cell repertoires in COVID-19. Sequencing was performed with immunoSEQ multiplex PCR; in TCRdb, only in-frame clones are kept and a portion is missing. The sample shows 45,000 to 50,000 clones, approximately 88% of them seen only once. Sequencing was carried out using peripheral blood. These receptors were obtained from a man aged 65 to 79 with acute or convalescent COVID-19.

As DNA, the CDR3 is TGTGCCAGCAGCTTAGCCGGGACACGATATGGCTACACCTTC. As protein: CASSLAGTRYGYTF. V is TRBV7-2 and J is TRBJ1-2; tentatively, D is TRBD1 (6 bases). The V gene's germline CDR1 is SGHTA and CDR2 FQGNSA. CDR3 length: 14 amino acids. V lost 0 bases and J 5 bases, leaving 10 bases between the germline ends.

The chain carries TRBV3-1 (or the pseudogene TRBV3-2) and TRBJ2-7, with 7 bases identical to TRBD2. Trimming took 1 base from V and 9 from J; bases not matched to a gene: 6. Germline-derived CDR1 and CDR2 are LGHDT and YNNKEL (reference sequence). This CDR3 contains 13 residues. The CDR3 protein is CASSQGREDMQYF. As DNA, the CDR3 is TGTGCCAGCAGCCAAGGCCGGGAGGATATGCAGTACTTC.

On this clone: At one of its ends the junction is not consistent with the germline gene, which may arise from a read error. This sequence joins TRBV10-3 and TRBJ2-7; D is unresolved. The CDR3 extends over 12 amino acids. The germline gives CDR1 ENHRY, CDR2 SYGVKD. CDR3 residues: CAIGDTSYEQYF. The CDR3 DNA is TGTGCCATCGGTGACACCAGCTACGAGCAGTACTTC.

The rearrangement links TRBV11-3 to TRBJ2-3; TRBD1 matches 10 bases. Trimming at V came to 5 bases and at J to 2 bases, leaving 7 bases not matched to a gene. Germline assignment: CDR1 SGHNT and CDR2 YENEEA. This CDR3 has 16 amino acids. CDR3 sequence: CASSPGQGDNTDTQYF. The CDR3 bases are TGTGCCAGCAGCCCTGGACAGGGGGATAACACAGATACGCAGTATTTT.

This clone was seen only a few times. J is TRBJ2-7 and V is TRBV5-5, with D possibly TRBD1 on 6 matching bases. Deletions cut 4 bases from V and 5 bases from J, with 10 bases between. This CDR3 has 12 residues. CDR1 is SGHKS, CDR2 YYEKEE, per germline (reference sequence). The CDR3 nucleotides are TGTGCCAGCAGCCCAGGGGAACACGAGCAGTACTTC. Translated: CASSPGEHEQYF. The variable domain in full, with the rest retrieved from reference TRBV5-5 and TRBJ2-7, is DAGVTQSPTHLIKTRGQQVTLRCSPISGHKSVSWYQQVLGQGPQFIFQYYEKEERGRGNFPDRFSARQFPNYSSELNVNALLLGDSALYLCASSPGEHEQYFGPGTRLTVT.

The chain combines TRBV14 with TRBJ2-1, with 14 bases aligning to TRBD2. CDR1 is SGHDN and CDR2 is FVKESK in the germline V gene. V was pared by 4 bases and J by 9 bases, with 5 bases of the junction left unmatched. The CDR3 is made up of 15 amino acids. The CDR3 DNA reads TGTGCCAGCAGCCCGGGACTAGCGGGAGTCGGTGAGCAGTTCTTC. Amino acids: CASSPGLAGVGEQFF.

CDR3 bases: TGTGCCAGCAGTTACATGGGGGACAGTGAAGCTTTCTTT. This codes for CASSYMGDSEAFF. This chain links TRBV6-5 with TRBJ1-1; 7 bases are shared with TRBD1. With 2 bases clipped from V and 7 bases from J, the junction kept 4 bases outside the gene matches. CDR1 and CDR2 (germline): MNHEY, SVGAGI. CDR3 size: 13 residues.

The chain uses TRBV7-2 and TRBJ2-1, with D maybe TRBD2 (6 bases). CDR3 length: 15 amino acids. Germline V CDR1 and CDR2: SGHTA, FQGNSA. V was clipped by 0 bases and J by 4 bases, with 10 bases between them. Written as DNA, the CDR3 is TGTGCCAGCAGCTTAGCTAGCGGACTTTACAATGAGCAGTTCTTC. It yields the protein CASSLASGLYNEQFF.

In this sample, this clone turned up once. The V call is TRBV18, the J call TRBJ1-5, with 7 bases matching TRBD1. Losses at the gene ends were 5 bases for V and 4 bases for J; bases not matched to a gene: 5. This CDR3 spans 14 amino acids. Germline V gene sequence: CDR1 KGHSH, CDR2 LQKENI. CDR3 nucleotide sequence: TGTGCCAGCTCAGGGACAGAGGCGAATCAGCCCCAGCATTTT. Translated: CASSGTEANQPQHF.

The chain has TRBV14 and TRBJ1-1; D unresolved. Germline V lookup: CDR1 SGHDN, CDR2 FVKESK. The ends were cut back, 4 bases at V and 5 bases at J, with 14 bases in the middle. The CDR3 length is 14 residues. The CDR3 sequence: CASSPNAGLTEAFF. The CDR3 nucleotides are TGTGCCAGCAGCCCCAACGCGGGTCTTACTGAAGCTTTCTTT.

The rearrangement uses TRBV15 and TRBJ1-4; D may be TRBD1 (5 bases). The length of the CDR3 is 15 residues. Trimming removed 5 bases at V and 2 bases at J, with 12 bases between. Per the germline V gene, CDR1 is LNHNV and CDR2 is YYDKDF (reference sequence). In DNA form, the CDR3 reads TGTGCCACCAGCCGAGGGGCTGGCACTAATGAAAAACTGTTTTTT. It is translated as CATSRGAGTNEKLFF.

This chain links TRBV5-5 with TRBJ2-2; 7 bases are a match to TRBD1. This CDR3 spans 14 amino acids. The V gene end was trimmed by 4 bases and the J gene end by 8 bases; junction bases not matched to a gene: 8. Per germline, CDR1 SGHKS and CDR2 YYEKEE (reference sequence). The CDR3 bases are TGTGCCAGCAGCCGACAGGGAAGGTTGGGGGAGCTGTTTTTT. As protein: CASSRQGRLGELFF. Full variable domain (outside the CDR3, taken from reference TRBV5-5 and TRBJ2-2): DAGVTQSPTHLIKTRGQQVTLRCSPISGHKSVSWYQQVLGQGPQFIFQYYEKEERGRGNFPDRFSARQFPNYSSELNVNALLLGDSALYLCASSRQGRLGELFFGEGSRLTVL.

The chain has TRBV5-8 and TRBJ1-4; 8 bases are a match to TRBD1. The CDR3 is 13 amino acids. The V segment lost 4 bases and the J segment 7 bases; nucleotides outside the gene matches: 3. Germline V gene lookup returns CDR1 SGHTS and CDR2 YDEGEE. The CDR3: CASSAGQVEKLFF. The DNA of the CDR3 is TGTGCCAGCAGCGCGGGACAGGTTGAAAAACTGTTTTTT.

This clone has more than one count but fewer than ten. Here the CDR3 DNA reads TGTGCCAGCAGCGTGCATTCGGGACAGAACACTGAAGCTTTCTTT. As protein: CASSVHSGQNTEAFF. The chain uses TRBV9 and TRBJ1-1; tentative D call: TRBD1 (6 bases). Germline V gene lookup returns CDR1 SGDLS and CDR2 YYNGEE. Trimming pared 2 bases from V and 1 base from J, leaving 12 bases between. The CDR3 sequence is 15 residues long.